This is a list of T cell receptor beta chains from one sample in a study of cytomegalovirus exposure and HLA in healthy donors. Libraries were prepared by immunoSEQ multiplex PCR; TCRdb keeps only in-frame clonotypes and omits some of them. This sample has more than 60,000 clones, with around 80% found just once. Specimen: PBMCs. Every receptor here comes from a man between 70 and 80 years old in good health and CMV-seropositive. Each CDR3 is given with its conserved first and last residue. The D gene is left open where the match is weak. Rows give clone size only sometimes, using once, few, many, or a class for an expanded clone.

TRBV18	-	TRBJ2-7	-	CASSPQGLGSYEQYF	TGTGCCAGCTCACCTCAGGGACTGGGCTCCTACGAGCAGTACTTC
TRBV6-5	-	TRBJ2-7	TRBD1	CASRPGQGRLQYF	TGTGCCAGCCGACCGGGACAGGGCCGATTGCAGTACTTC
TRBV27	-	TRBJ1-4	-	CASSLYSLGEKLFF	TGTGCCAGCAGCCTTTATTCACTCGGTGAAAAACTGTTTTTT
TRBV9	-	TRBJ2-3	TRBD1	CASSGTGTGGRGSTDTQYF	TGTGCCAGCAGCGGAACCGGGACAGGGGGGCGGGGGAGCACAGATACGCAGTATTTT
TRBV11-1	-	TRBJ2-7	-	CASSLAQGSSYEQYF	TGTGCCAGCAGCTTAGCCCAGGGGAGCTCCTACGAGCAGTACTTC
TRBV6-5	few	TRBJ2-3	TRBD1	CASSGQGTSTDTQYF	TGTGCCAGCAGTGGACAGGGGACTAGCACAGATACGCAGTATTTT
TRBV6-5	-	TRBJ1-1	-	CASRLQGRSEAFF	TGTGCCAGCAGGTTACAGGGACGATCTGAAGCTTTCTTT
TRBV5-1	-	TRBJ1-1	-	CASSLGGNTEAFF	TGCGCCAGCAGCTTGGGAGGGAACACTGAAGCTTTCTTT
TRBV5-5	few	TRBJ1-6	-	CASSLGRRDYNSPLHF	TGTGCCAGCAGCTTGGGGAGGCGGGATTATAATTCACCCCTCCACTTT
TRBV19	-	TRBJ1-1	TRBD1	CASTRDRDRAEAFF	TGTGCCAGTACCCGGGACAGGGATAGAGCTGAAGCTTTCTTT
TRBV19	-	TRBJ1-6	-	CASSTSGMTLHF	TGTGCCAGTAGTACGTCCGGGATGACCCTCCACTTT
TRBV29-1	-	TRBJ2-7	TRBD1	CSVDGQGRGEQYF	TGCAGCGTTGATGGACAGGGTCGGGGCGAGCAGTACTTC
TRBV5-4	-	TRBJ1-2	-	CASSLVQGNNYGYTF	TGTGCCAGCAGCTTGGTCCAGGGCAATAACTATGGCTACACCTTC
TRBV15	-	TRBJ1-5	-	CATSRTGGGIVGQPQHF	TGTGCCACCAGCAGGACGGGGGGGGGTATAGTAGGACAGCCCCAGCATTTT
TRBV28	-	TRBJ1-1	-	CAIAGATEAFF	TGTGCCATCGCCGGAGCCACTGAAGCTTTCTTT
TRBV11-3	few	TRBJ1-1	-	CASSLSGFGTEAFF	TGTGCCAGCAGCTTATCAGGGTTTGGCACTGAAGCTTTCTTT
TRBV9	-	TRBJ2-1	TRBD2	CASSPGLASYNEQFF	TGTGCCAGCAGTCCGGGACTAGCTTCCTACAATGAGCAGTTCTTC
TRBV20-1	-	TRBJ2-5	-	CSAKRETQYF	TGCAGTGCTAAGCGGGAGACCCAGTACTTC
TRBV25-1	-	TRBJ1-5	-	CASSEQQNNQPQHF	TGTGCCAGCAGTGAACAACAGAACAATCAGCCCCAGCATTTT
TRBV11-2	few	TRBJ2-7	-	CASSLGQGMIYEQYF	TGTGCCAGCAGCTTAGGGCAGGGGATGATCTACGAGCAGTACTTC
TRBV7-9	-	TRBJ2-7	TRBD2	CASSLLLAGHEQYF	TGTGCCAGCAGCTTATTACTAGCGGGACACGAGCAGTACTTC
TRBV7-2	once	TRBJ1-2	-	CASSLGLGGYGYTF	TGTGCCAGCAGCTTAGGGTTAGGCGGCTATGGCTACACCTTC
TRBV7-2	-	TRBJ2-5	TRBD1	CASSQGQGRETQYF	TGTGCCAGCAGCCAGGGACAGGGGAGGGAGACCCAGTACTTC
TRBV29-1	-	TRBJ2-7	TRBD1	CSVEVRTGGAWGEQYF	TGCAGCGTTGAAGTAAGGACAGGGGGCGCGTGGGGCGAGCAGTACTTC